The 8 T cell receptor beta chains below were found in one sample sequenced in a study of cytotoxic CD8 clonotypes in ibrutinib-treated CLL. The assay was immunoSEQ multiplex PCR, and TCRdb's table has in-frame clones only and misses some. Of around 140,000 clones listed, 70% to 90% were seen once; the top ten hold around 2.1%. The source material was PBMCs, sampled after 24 months of ibrutinib treatment. Every receptor here comes from a human donor with chronic lymphocytic leukemia.

V gene TRBV2 combines with J gene TRBJ1-3; possibly TRBD1 for D (6 bases). V lost 4 bases to trimming and J lost 0 bases, with 10 bases between them. This CDR3 region has 15 residues. CDR1 is SNHLY, CDR2 FYNNEI, per germline. CDR3 region: CASSGQVFSGNTIYF. Written as DNA, the CDR3 is TGTGCCAGCAGTGGACAGGTTTTCTCTGGAAACACCATATATTTT.

This chain connects TRBV5-5 to TRBJ1-1; 12 positions match TRBD1. The V segment lost 0 bases and the J segment 10 bases; nucleotides outside the gene matches: 7. The V gene's germline CDR1 is SGHKS and CDR2 YYEKEE (reference sequence). The CDR3 is 15 amino acids. The CDR3 sequence is CASSLGGTGGAGAFF. The CDR3 DNA sequence: TGTGCCAGCAGCTTGGGCGGGACAGGGGGCGCTGGAGCTTTCTTT.

The chain uses TRBV11-3 and TRBJ2-1; D is ambiguous. CDR3 length: 18 amino acids. Germline CDR1 reads SGHNT; CDR2 reads YENEEA. The V and J ends lost 1 base and 1 base respectively, with 17 bases between them. The CDR3, as DNA: TGTGCCAGCAGCTTAGGGTCCCGGGTGGGCCGATCCTACAATGAGCAGTTCTTC. Protein: CASSLGSRVGRSYNEQFF.

This chain uses TRBV5-6 with TRBJ2-7; D possibly corresponds to TRBD1 (5 bases). The length of the CDR3 is 15 residues. V lost 1 base to trimming and J lost 5 bases, with 16 bases between them. Germline CDR1 reads SGHDT; CDR2 reads YYEEEE. The DNA for the CDR3 is TGTGCCAGCAGCTTGAAGGAAGCAGGGAAGCACGAGCAGTACTTC. Its translation: CASSLKEAGKHEQYF. The variable domain in full, completed from reference TRBV5-6 and TRBJ2-7, reads DAGVTQSPTHLIKTRGQQVTLRCSPKSGHDTVSWYQQALGQGPQFIFQYYEEEERQRGNFPDRFSGHQFPNYSSELNVNALLLGDSALYLCASSLKEAGKHEQYFGPGTRLTVT.

This clone appeared once. The chain employs TRBV6-6 and TRBJ2-7, with D maybe TRBD2 (6 bases). Trimming left V 6 bases short and J 5 bases short, with 20 bases between. The CDR3 extends over 15 amino acids. CDR1 is MNHNY and CDR2 is SVGAGI in the germline V gene (reference sequence). CDR3 coding DNA: TGTGCCAGCAGCCACAAGCGGGTCCTTGGGGACGAGCAGTACTTC. Residues: CASSHKRVLGDEQYF.

This rearrangement joins TRBV5-1 to TRBJ2-5; D not resolved. Trimming left V 0 bases short and J 1 base short, with 7 bases between. Germline CDR1 is SGHRS and CDR2 is YFSETQ. This CDR3 region has 14 residues. The CDR3 nucleotides read TGCGCCAGCAGCTTGGAGTATGTCCAAGAGACCCAGTACTTC. Its translation: CASSLEYVQETQYF.

This chain connects TRBV2 to TRBJ2-7, with D maybe TRBD2 (6 bases). CDR1 SNHLY and CDR2 FYNNEI come from the germline V gene. The length of the CDR3 is 16 residues. Between the trimmed V and J ends, which lost 3 bases and 6 bases, there was a span of 21 bases. CDR3 nucleotides: TGTGCCAGCAGTGATGGCGGGGCCATCTTACGTCTCGAGCAGTACTTC. It yields the protein CASSDGGAILRLEQYF.

This chain connects TRBV6-6 to TRBJ1-2; 9 nucleotides line up with TRBD1. V gave up 0 bases and J gave up 5 bases; unmatched junction bases: 4. Germline CDR1 and CDR2: MNHNY and SVGAGI (reference sequence). This CDR3 comprises 15 residues. DNA for the CDR3: TGTGCCAGCAGTTACTCACAGGGGGCAGGGTATGGCTACACCTTC. Translating gives CASSYSQGAGYGYTF.